This T cell receptor beta chain was identified during a study of PD-L1 blockade in urothelial cancer. Study in general: Researchers looked at the blood 3 weeks (second dose) and 6 weeks after treatment began. Findings of the study overall: Durable benefit was linked to greater 3-week expansion of tumor-associated blood clones.

Produced via immunoSEQ multiplex PCR; TCRdb's table is partial and in-frame only. Of 20,000 to 25,000 clones listed, approximately 86% are singletons. Specified time point: peripheral blood 6 weeks after treatment start. Per the germline V gene, CDR1 is SGHRS and CDR2 is YFSETQ. The length of the CDR3 is 14 residues. V was cut by 4 bases and J by 4 bases, with 14 bases left in between. Notes on this clone: Its specificity is not known.

The material was PBMCs, obtained around atezolizumab (anti-PD-L1) treatment. This chain links TRBV5-1 with TRBJ1-1; the D gene is possibly TRBD1 (6 bases). The sequence was collected from a man in his sixties or seventies with urothelial cancer. CDR3 region: CASSRGGGSTEAFF. CDR3 DNA sequence: TGCGCCAGCAGCAGGGGGGGAGGATCCACTGAAGCTTTCTTT.